One T cell receptor (beta chain) is described in this entry. Its antigen remains unidentified. The V gene's germline CDR1 is MGHRA and CDR2 YSYEKL. This CDR3 has 15 residues. Trimming pared 0 bases from V and 0 bases from J, leaving 8 bases between. This sample is drawn from a study of PD-L1 blockade in urothelial cancer. Study details: In terms of prior chemotherapy, patients had received 0 to 3 regimens.

Stated time point: pretreatment peripheral blood. This table comes from immunoSEQ multiplex PCR, and its TCRdb copy is limited to in-frame clones, with some not included. Here the sample spans approximately 88,000 clones, around 83% being singletons. The study, taken as a whole, reports: When measured at 3 weeks, tumor-associated blood clones expanded more in durable-benefit patients.

Here the sequenced sample was PBMCs, taken around atezolizumab (anti-PD-L1) treatment. The sequence was obtained from a man in his 60s with urothelial cancer. V gene TRBV4-1 combines with J gene TRBJ1-2; D not resolved. The CDR3 reads CASSQDRQSNYGYTF. The CDR3 bases are TGCGCCAGCAGCCAAGATCGACAATCTAACTATGGCTACACCTTC.